The 13 T cell receptor beta chains reported below all come from one sample, sequenced in a study of T cell responses to AZD1222 COVID-19 vaccine. The assay was immunoSEQ multiplex PCR, and TCRdb's table has in-frame clones only and misses some. The sample lists 200,000 or so clones; approximately 92% were seen once. Sequenced here: peripheral blood, sampled on day 0 of AZD1222 vaccination. All receptors derive from an adult in good health.

Only one count was recorded for this clone. The chain uses TRBV19 and TRBJ1-6; D remains ambiguous. V gave up 3 bases and J gave up 7 bases, with 4 bases separating them. Germline CDR1 LNHDA, CDR2 SQIVND (reference sequence). This CDR3 comprises 12 residues. The CDR3, as DNA: TGTGCCAGTAGTATGTTGAATTCACCCCTCCACTTT. Encoded protein: CASSMLNSPLHF.

The chain has TRBV6-2 or TRBV6-3 and TRBJ2-4, with D possibly being TRBD1 (5 bases). The length of the CDR3 is 12 residues. CDR1 is MNHEY, CDR2 SVGEGT, per germline. Trimming pared 4 bases from V and 8 bases from J, leaving 9 bases between. Written as DNA, the CDR3 is TGTGCCAGCAGTTCCCAGGGCTACATTCAGTACTTC. It yields the protein CASSSQGYIQYF.

This rearrangement joins TRBV19 to TRBJ2-6, with 11 bases matching TRBD1. Germline V lookup: CDR1 LNHDA, CDR2 SQIVND (reference sequence). V lost 6 bases and J lost 0; bases outside the gene matches: 1. The CDR3 contains 16 residues. The CDR3 region has the DNA TGTGCCAGTAGAGGGACAGGGGGCTCTGGGGCCAACGTCCTGACTTTC. This encodes CASRGTGGSGANVLTF. Using reference TRBV19 and TRBJ2-6 for the parts outside the CDR3, the full variable domain is DGGITQSPKYLFRKEGQNVTLSCEQNLNHDAMYWYRQDPGQGLRLIYYSQIVNDFQKGDIAEGYSVSREKKESFPLTVTSAQKNPTAFYLCASRGTGGSGANVLTFGAGSRLTVL.

The gene calls are TRBV9 and TRBJ1-2; 11 bases line up with TRBD1. CDR3 length equals 15 residues. Germline V gene lookup returns CDR1 SGDLS and CDR2 YYNGEE. The V and J ends lost 4 bases and 3 bases, in that order; junction bases with no gene match: 5. The CDR3 spells CASSTGQGEYYGYTF. In DNA, the CDR3 is TGTGCCAGCAGCACGGGACAGGGGGAGTACTATGGCTACACCTTC.

J is TRBJ1-2 and V is TRBV7-3; unclear D gene. The V gene lost 5 bases and the J gene lost 2 bases, with 12 bases spanning the gap. Germline V gives CDR1 SGHTA, CDR2 FQGTGA. The CDR3 totals 14 residues. CDR3 sequence reads: CASSAGRENYGYTF. The CDR3 nucleotides read TGTGCCAGCAGCGCGGGTAGAGAGAACTATGGCTACACCTTC.

The chain couples TRBV11-1 to TRBJ1-4; 9 positions agree with TRBD1. V was clipped by 4 bases and J by 9 bases; unmatched bases: 6. Germline values: CDR1 SGHAT, CDR2 FQDESV (reference sequence). This CDR3 is 14 amino acids long. As DNA, the CDR3 is TGTGCCAGCAGCTCCGGGACAGGGAATAAAAAACTGTTTTTT. Translating gives CASSSGTGNKKLFF.

This clone appeared once. This chain joins TRBV28 and TRBJ1-5, with D tentatively TRBD1 (5 bases). The CDR3 extends over 15 amino acids. V was cut by 7 bases and J by 4 bases, with 17 bases left in between. CDR1 MDHEN and CDR2 SYDVKM come from the germline V gene. CDR3 sequence reads: CASTPAQATNQPQHF. Written as DNA, the CDR3 is TGTGCCAGCACCCCTGCACAGGCCACAAATCAGCCCCAGCATTTT. Complete variable domain (other parts from reference TRBV28 and TRBJ1-5): DVKVTQSSRYLVKRTGEKVFLECVQDMDHENMFWYRQDPGLGLRLIYFSYDVKMKEKGDIPEGYSVSREKKERFSLILESASTNQTSMYLCASTPAQATNQPQHFGDGTRLSIL.

The chain recombines TRBV6-5 with TRBJ1-1, with 9 bases that match TRBD1. J lost 0 bases, V lost 7 bases, and 3 bases had no gene match. Per germline, CDR1 MNHEY and CDR2 SVGAGI. The CDR3 runs 14 residues. CDR3: CASNGQGMNTEAFF. CDR3 nucleotide sequence: TGTGCCAGCAACGGACAGGGGATGAACACTGAAGCTTTCTTT.

The V and J genes are TRBV30 and TRBJ1-1; TRBD1 is a possible D gene (5 bases). CDR3 length: 12 amino acids. Trimming left V 4 bases short and J 8 bases short, with 14 bases between. CDR1 is GTSNPN, CDR2 SVGIG, per germline (reference sequence). This CDR3 is CAWTDGAPEAFF. CDR3 bases: TGTGCCTGGACCGACGGGGCGCCCGAAGCTTTCTTT.

The chain links TRBV7-6 to TRBJ2-5; perhaps TRBD2 as D (5 bases). Trimming removed 2 bases from V and 4 bases from J, with 11 bases in between. The CDR3 is 14 amino acids. CDR1 and CDR2 (germline): SGHVS, FNYEAQ. The CDR3, as DNA: TGTGCCAGCAGCTTATTTGGAGGAGGAGAGACCCAGTACTTC. Translation gives CASSLFGGGETQYF.

V is TRBV5-1 and J is TRBJ2-5; no clear D. V was pared by 0 bases and J by 2 bases, with 14 bases between. Germline loops: CDR1 SGHRS, CDR2 YFSETQ. The CDR3 is 16 amino acids. CDR3 sequence: CASSLVLGSAQETQYF. The CDR3, as DNA: TGCGCCAGCAGCTTGGTTCTCGGGTCGGCTCAAGAGACCCAGTACTTC.

CDR3 sequence: CASSEAQTAYGYTF. For the CDR3, the DNA is TGTGCCAGCAGTGAAGCGCAGACTGCGTATGGCTACACCTTC. This chain uses TRBV2 with TRBJ1-2; D uncertain. Trimming took 0 bases from V and 5 from J, leaving 10 bases between them. This CDR3 is 14 amino acids long. CDR1 is SNHLY, CDR2 FYNNEI, per germline.

This chain connects TRBV28 to TRBJ1-2; 8 bases align to TRBD1. Trimming removed 1 base from V and 8 bases from J; junction bases left unmatched: 12. Germline-derived CDR1 and CDR2 are MDHEN and SYDVKM. This CDR3 is 16 amino acids long. The CDR3 DNA reads TGTGCCAGCAGTTTATTGGCAGGGGGCGCTGGGGAGGGCTACACCTTC. Its protein product is CASSLLAGGAGEGYTF.